Following are 17 T cell receptor beta chains from one sample sequenced in a study of blood T cell repertoires in COVID-19. Libraries were prepared by immunoSEQ multiplex PCR; TCRdb keeps only in-frame clonotypes and omits some of them. Among under 70,000 clones listed, around 84% were seen once. The sequencing input was peripheral blood. These receptors originate from a woman older than 75 with acute or convalescent COVID-19.

The chain has TRBV14 and TRBJ2-7, with 7 nucleotides matching TRBD1. Losses at the gene ends were 0 bases for V and 0 bases for J; bases not matched to a gene: 5. The CDR3 totals 16 residues. Germline V gene data show CDR1 as SGHDN and CDR2 as FVKESK. DNA of the CDR3: TGTGCCAGCAGCCAAGAGGCTTGGACAGGCTCCTACGAGCAGTACTTC. Translated: CASSQEAWTGSYEQYF.

The chain joins TRBV2 to TRBJ2-7; D possibly corresponds to TRBD2 (6 bases). Germline V gene sequence: CDR1 SNHLY, CDR2 FYNNEI. V dropped 11 bases and J dropped 2 bases, with 19 bases sitting between them. The CDR3 is made up of 14 amino acids. The CDR3 nucleotides are TGTGCCGGCGGGATCGGCAGTCTAACCTACGAGCAGTACTTC. Translating gives CAGGIGSLTYEQYF.

This clone appeared once. The chain has TRBV5-3 and TRBJ1-5; D might be TRBD1 (6 bases). TRBV5-3 is flagged as an ORF with uncertain function. This CDR3 comprises 17 residues. The V end was cut by 3 bases, the J end by 2 bases, with 18 bases between. CDR3 nucleotide sequence: TGTGCCAGAAGCTACCAGAACAGGGAAACGCGCAATCAGCCCCAGCATTTT. Protein: CARSYQNRETRNQPQHF.

The chain joins TRBV7-9 to TRBJ2-7, with D unclear. Germline V gene data show CDR1 as SEHNR and CDR2 as FQNEAQ (reference sequence). The CDR3 runs 12 residues. Trimming stripped 1 base from V and 6 bases from J, with 7 bases between. CDR3 region: CASSLELGEQYF. In DNA, the CDR3 is TGTGCCAGCAGCTTAGAACTTGGCGAGCAGTACTTC.

Only a few counts were recorded for this clone. The chain links TRBV14 to TRBJ1-1; no definite D call. Germline V lookup: CDR1 SGHDN, CDR2 FVKESK. This CDR3 comprises 11 residues. The germline V and J ends were trimmed by 4 bases and 5 bases, with 5 bases remaining between them. DNA of the CDR3: TGTGCCAGCAGCCCCCTGACTGAAGCTTTCTTT. Translation: CASSPLTEAFF.

This clone was picked up one time. V is TRBV6-6 and J is TRBJ2-5, with 7 bases lining up with TRBD2. Germline V gene lookup returns CDR1 MNHNY and CDR2 SVGAGI (reference sequence). V shed 6 bases, J shed 2 bases, and the junction held 9 bases outside the gene matches. The CDR3 is 15 residues long. In DNA form, the CDR3 reads TGTGCCAGCAGCCGGGCTGCTAGCGGTCAAGAGACCCAGTACTTC. Amino acids: CASSRAASGQETQYF.

The chain employs TRBV19 and TRBJ1-4; 9 nucleotides align to TRBD1. J was trimmed by 7 bases and V by 3 bases; bases with no gene match: 6. Looked up from germline, CDR1 is LNHDA and CDR2 is SQIVND (reference sequence). CDR3 size: 15 residues. CDR3 loop: CASSILGTGTEKLFF. The CDR3 coding sequence is TGTGCCAGTAGTATCTTGGGGACAGGGACTGAAAAACTGTTTTTT.

The rearrangement links TRBV5-1 to TRBJ2-2; TRBD1 matches 8 bases. The V gene's germline CDR1 is SGHRS and CDR2 YFSETQ. This CDR3 region has 13 residues. Trimming cost V 6 bases and J 7 bases; bases outside gene matches: 5. CDR3 loop: CASTGQGVGELFF. The DNA for the CDR3 is TGCGCCAGCACCGGACAGGGCGTCGGGGAGCTGTTTTTT.

This chain connects TRBV5-6 to TRBJ2-2; D is undetermined. V gave up 4 bases and J gave up 6 bases, with 7 bases separating them. CDR1 is SGHDT and CDR2 is YYEEEE in the germline V gene. This CDR3 spans 12 amino acids. The chain's CDR3 is CASSIPSGELFF. The CDR3 DNA sequence: TGTGCCAGCAGCATCCCTTCCGGGGAGCTGTTTTTT.

The V call is TRBV7-2, the J call TRBJ2-2; 9 nucleotides align to TRBD1. The CDR3 is made up of 16 amino acids. Trimming removed 6 bases from V and 5 bases from J; junction bases left unmatched: 10. Germline CDR1 reads SGHTA; CDR2 reads FQGNSA. Here the CDR3 reads CASSSQGAKWTGELFF. The CDR3 DNA sequence: TGTGCCAGCAGTTCACAGGGGGCTAAGTGGACCGGGGAGCTGTTTTTT.

The chain links TRBV2 to TRBJ1-1, with 7 bases that match TRBD1. Trimming took 6 bases from V and 4 from J; bases not matched to a gene: 2. The CDR3 contains 12 residues. Germline assignment: CDR1 SNHLY and CDR2 FYNNEI. The CDR3 region has the DNA TGTGCCAGCAGGAACAGGGGCACTGAAGCTTTCTTT. Amino acids: CASRNRGTEAFF.

The chain is built from TRBV19 and TRBJ2-5; D possibly corresponds to TRBD1 (6 bases). Trimming left V 0 bases short and J 5 bases short, with 13 bases between. The germline V gene has CDR1 LNHDA and CDR2 SQIVND (reference sequence). CDR3 length equals 15 residues. Here the CDR3 DNA reads TGTGCCAGTAGTATAGATATAGGGGGTGTGGAGACCCAGTACTTC. Translation gives CASSIDIGGVETQYF.

The rearrangement joins TRBV7-3 to TRBJ2-3; 9 positions agree with TRBD2. With 1 base clipped from V and 0 bases from J, the junction kept 11 bases outside the gene matches. CDR1 and CDR2 (germline): SGHTA, FQGTGA. This CDR3 spans 19 amino acids. The CDR3 sequence is CASSLKGSPAGGSTDTQYF. The CDR3 region has the DNA TGTGCCAGCAGCTTAAAGGGGTCTCCAGCGGGGGGAAGCACAGATACGCAGTATTTT.

V usage is TRBV5-5 and J usage is TRBJ2-5; perhaps TRBD1 as D (6 bases). Germline CDR1 is SGHKS and CDR2 is YYEKEE (reference sequence). The CDR3 loop spans 13 amino acids. V lost 6 bases, J lost 5 bases, and 14 bases lay in between. CDR3 sequence (DNA): TGTGCCAGCACCCTATTGGGGGCTGAGACCCAGTACTTC. It yields the protein CASTLLGAETQYF.

The chain carries TRBV6-1 and TRBJ1-2, with no clear D. V dropped 2 bases and J dropped 8 bases, with 12 bases sitting between them. CDR1 and CDR2 (germline): MNHNS, SASEGT. The CDR3 is made up of 13 amino acids. The CDR3 sequence is CASSETEGGGYTF. The DNA for the CDR3 is TGTGCCAGCAGTGAAACTGAGGGCGGCGGCTACACCTTC.

This chain uses TRBV27 with TRBJ1-1, with D maybe TRBD1 (5 bases). V lost 2 bases to trimming and J lost 7 bases, with 17 bases between them. Germline CDR1 reads MNHEY; CDR2 reads SMNVEV (reference sequence). There are 15 residues in the CDR3. The CDR3 protein is CASSLGGEIVYEAFF. DNA of the CDR3: TGTGCCAGCAGTTTAGGGGGGGAGATCGTTTATGAAGCTTTCTTT.

The table lists this clone with a few counts. The chain employs TRBV6-4 and TRBJ2-3; the D gene is possibly TRBD1 (5 bases). CDR1 is MRHNA and CDR2 is SNTAGT in the germline V gene. V gave up 8 bases and J gave up 5 bases, with 14 bases separating them. The CDR3 covers 13 residues. As DNA, the CDR3 is TGTGCCAGCGGCCCAGGACACGTAGATACGCAGTATTTT. It codes for CASGPGHVDTQYF.